This T cell receptor (beta chain) was obtained from a study of regulatory T cells in long-lasting Graves disease. The study, taken as a whole, reports: With persistent disease, TRBV28, TRBJ1-2 and TRBJ2-5 were the favored segments. Patients whose Graves' disease persisted exhibited lower TCR diversity than those newly diagnosed.

This clonotype occurred many times. What it binds is not known. Time point described: newly diagnosed GD, antithyroid drugs for less than 3 months. The TCR library used RNA extracted from PBMCs. CDR3-region Arm-PCR and iRepertoire HTBI primers produced the TCR beta libraries. MiXCR was run by TCRdb on the multiplex PCR reads, yielding one entry per CDR3 protein. The top ten clones hold 16% of a sample with approximately 400,000 distinct CDR3 sequences, 15% of them seen once. V dropped 1 base and J dropped 5; count of bases not matched to a gene: 4. The CDR3 runs 14 residues. Germline loops: CDR1 LGHDT, CDR2 YNNKEL (reference sequence). These data are also associated with another study on T cells in Graves' hyperthyroidism and ophthalmopathy.

Sample: peripheral blood mononuclear cells (PBMCs), taken at new diagnosis, from a patient treated with antithyroid drugs. J is TRBJ2-5 and V is TRBV3-1; 7 bases fit TRBD1. The source of this sequence is a woman aged 30 to 39 with Graves disease. The DNA for the CDR3 is TGTGCCAGCAGCCAAGCACAGGGGCCGGAGACCCAGTACTTC. As protein: CASSQAQGPETQYF.